This T cell receptor (beta chain) was captured by sequencing in a study of blood T cell repertoires in COVID-19. Background on the study: Whether acute or convalescent, the COVID-19 samples came from the United States, Italy and Spain. Nucleic acid was either cDNA or gDNA, and it came from T cells, B-cell-depleted T cells, or PBMCs.

Original processing methods: Amplification of reference gene primers provided the estimated nucleated cell counts. TCRdb's copy holds only in-frame clones and misses some; the assay was immunoSEQ multiplex PCR. The V and J calls and clone size are taken from that table; D and trimming were inferred from the DNA. The sample gives approximately 70,000 clones, about four fifths of which show up once; 18% is in the top ten. Germline V CDR1 and CDR2: SNHLY, FYNNEI. The V gene end was trimmed by 6 bases and the J gene end by 7 bases; junction bases not matched to a gene: 9. The CDR3 runs to 15 residues. This clone showed up just a few times.

Specimen: peripheral blood. The V and J genes are TRBV2 and TRBJ1-4; 9 positions agree with TRBD1. The TCR comes from a man in his 70s who had recovered from COVID-19. The CDR3 nucleotides are TGTGCCAGCAGCCGGGCTCCGGGACAGGGTGAAAAACTGTTTTTT. It is translated as CASSRAPGQGEKLFF.